What follows is one T cell receptor beta chain and its context. What it recognizes is unknown. Unique molecular identifiers were built into the TCRbeta library. TCRdb recomputed calls from the PCR reads with MiXCR, one row per CDR3 protein. The data show some 300,000 distinct CDR3 sequences, approximately 7.3% seen once. With 2 bases removed from V and 7 bases from J, the gap between germline ends came to 14 bases. The CDR3 totals 15 residues. CDR1 and CDR2 (germline): SNHLY, FYNNEI. The data belong to a study of T-cell reconstitution after alpha-beta-depleted transplantation in children. Findings and caveats of the study: Alpha-beta T cells about two months after transplant reportedly derived from several hundred expanded graft clones. TCRbeta diversity was high at day 60 in some patients (a result of surviving recipient T cells and thymic progenitors). T-cell counts and diversity at one year following transplant were attributed mainly to newly produced T cells.

The chain has TRBV2 and TRBJ1-4; D perhaps matches TRBD1 (5 bases). The sample in question was peripheral blood, obtained 360 days after TCRalphabeta/CD19-depleted stem cell transplant. This TCR derives from a female patient between 2 and 15 years old who had a stem cell transplant for Fanconi anemia, so the T cells may come from the graft donor. In nucleotides, the CDR3 is TGTGCCAGCAGTGAATTTGGGCAGGGAAGTGAAAAACTGTTTTTT. As protein: CASSEFGQGSEKLFF.